Shown below are 2 T cell receptor beta chains from a single sample sequenced in a study of OX40 agonist ivuxolimab in advanced cancers. Sequenced by immunoSEQ multiplex PCR; TCRdb stores in-frame clones only, minus some. The sample contains 70,000 to 95,000 clones, roughly 88% of which appear only once. This specimen was CD4+ or CD8+ T cells sorted from blood, taken in a trial of the OX40 agonist ivuxolimab. The receptors originated from an adult with an advanced solid tumor such as melanoma, head and neck, liver or kidney cancer.

The chain has TRBV25-1 and TRBJ1-1; D may be TRBD1 (5 bases). Looked up from germline, CDR1 is MGHDK and CDR2 is SYGVNS. Deletions cut 6 bases from V and 2 bases from J, with 16 bases between. The CDR3 has 15 residues. The CDR3 region has the DNA TGTGCCAGCAGCCGGGACGGTTCCCTTAACACTGAAGCTTTCTTT. Protein product: CASSRDGSLNTEAFF. Full variable domain (rest looked up from reference TRBV25-1 and TRBJ1-1): EADIYQTPRYLVIGTGKKITLECSQTMGHDKMYWYQQDPGMELHLIHYSYGVNSTEKGDLSSESTVSRIRTEHFPLTLESARPSHTSQYLCASSRDGSLNTEAFFGQGTRLTVV.

This chain joins TRBV5-1 and TRBJ2-1, with TRBD2 matching over 9 bases. CDR1 is SGHRS and CDR2 is YFSETQ in the germline V gene. V dropped 3 bases and J dropped 2; count of bases not matched to a gene: 3. The CDR3 spans 15 residues. CDR3 sequence: CASSSSGETYNEQFF. The CDR3, as DNA: TGCGCCAGCAGCTCTAGCGGGGAGACCTACAATGAGCAGTTCTTC.